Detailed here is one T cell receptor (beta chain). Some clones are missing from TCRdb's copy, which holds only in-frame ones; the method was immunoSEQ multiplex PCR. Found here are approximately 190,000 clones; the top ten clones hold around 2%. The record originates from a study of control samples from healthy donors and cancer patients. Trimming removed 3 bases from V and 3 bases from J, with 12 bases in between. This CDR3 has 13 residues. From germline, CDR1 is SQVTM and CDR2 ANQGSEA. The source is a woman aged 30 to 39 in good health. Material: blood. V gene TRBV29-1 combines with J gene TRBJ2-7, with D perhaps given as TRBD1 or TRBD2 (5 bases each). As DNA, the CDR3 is TGCAGCGTTGAGTGGGGGACCCACTACGAGCAGTACTTC. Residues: CSVEWGTHYEQYF.